Each of the 21 T cell receptor beta chains below was sequenced from the same sample in a study of response to subunit inactivated influenza vaccine. Via MiXCR, TCRdb re-called the RT-PCR reads, giving one row per CDR3 protein. The sample holds around 520,000 distinct CDR3 sequences, approximately 10% seen once. Source: PBMCs from blood, taken on the day of vaccination. Source of these receptors: a man in his fifties or sixties who received an inactivated influenza vaccine.

There are a few counts of this clonotype. This chain joins TRBV4-1 and TRBJ1-2, with no clear D. Germline CDR1 MGHRA, CDR2 YSYEKL. V gave up 2 bases and J gave up 1 base, with 8 bases separating them. CDR3 length: 14 residues. CDR3 in DNA: TGCGCCAGCAGCCAAAACACTCTTAACTATGGCTACACCTTC. It yields the protein CASSQNTLNYGYTF.

This clonotype was detected a few times. The chain links TRBV5-1 to TRBJ1-3, with D unclear. There are 13 residues in the CDR3. Germline V gene sequence: CDR1 SGHRS, CDR2 YFSETQ. V lost 3 bases to trimming and J lost 0 bases, with 4 bases between them. As DNA, the CDR3 is TGCGCCAGCAGCTCGAACTCTGGAAACACCATATATTTT. The encoded protein is CASSSNSGNTIYF. Full variable domain (missing parts from reference TRBV5-1 and TRBJ1-3): KAGVTQTPRYLIKTRGQQVTLSCSPISGHRSVSWYQQTPGQGLQFLFEYFSETQRNKGNFPGRFSGRQFSNSRSEMNVSTLELGDSALYLCASSSNSGNTIYFGEGSWLTVV.

This clonotype was detected a few times. The chain has TRBV18 and TRBJ2-1; 8 nucleotides align to TRBD2. Germline V gene lookup returns CDR1 KGHSH and CDR2 LQKENI. The trim removed 4 bases at V and 5 bases at J, leaving 4 bases unmatched. The CDR3 runs 14 residues. The CDR3 region has the DNA TGTGCCAGCTCACAGGGGACTAGACACAATGAGCAGTTCTTC. Translated: CASSQGTRHNEQFF.

The sample holds a few counts of this clonotype. The chain couples TRBV11-2 to TRBJ2-1; 11 bases are shared with TRBD2. J lost 7 bases, V lost 3 bases, and 14 bases had no gene match. This CDR3 spans 18 amino acids. Looked up from germline, CDR1 is SGHAT and CDR2 is FQNNGV. In DNA, the CDR3 is TGTGCCAGCAGCTTCAATATGGCCGGGACTAGCGGTAAGAATGAGCAGTTCTTC. Protein product: CASSFNMAGTSGKNEQFF.

This rearrangement joins TRBV27 to TRBJ1-5, with D tentatively TRBD1 (6 bases). The germline V gene has CDR1 MNHEY and CDR2 SMNVEV (reference sequence). Trimming pared 3 bases from V and 2 bases from J, leaving 11 bases between. The CDR3 covers 15 residues. DNA of the CDR3: TGTGCCAGCAGTTTTACGGCAGGGGGCAATCAGCCCCAGCATTTT. Translating gives CASSFTAGGNQPQHF.

The chain recombines TRBV5-1 with TRBJ2-1, with D perhaps TRBD1 (6 bases). Germline values: CDR1 SGHRS, CDR2 YFSETQ. Trimming pared 3 bases from V and 7 bases from J, leaving 11 bases between. The CDR3 is made up of 13 amino acids. For the CDR3, the DNA is TGCGCCAGCAGCTCCGACAGGCATAATGAGCAGTTCTTC. Its translation is CASSSDRHNEQFF.

This clonotype came up a few times. The chain couples TRBV25-1 to TRBJ1-5; D uncertain. This CDR3 is 13 amino acids long. The V end was cut by 8 bases, the J end by 4 bases, with 12 bases between. The germline V gene has CDR1 MGHDK and CDR2 SYGVNS. The CDR3 here is CASAGAANQPQHF. The CDR3 DNA is TGTGCCAGCGCCGGAGCAGCGAATCAGCCCCAGCATTTT.

The table lists this clonotype with a few counts. The rearrangement joins TRBV25-1 to TRBJ1-2; 10 bases align to TRBD1. The CDR3 consists of 14 residues. Germline-derived CDR1 and CDR2 are MGHDK and SYGVNS. With 5 bases clipped from V and 8 bases from J, the junction kept 8 bases outside the gene matches. The CDR3 loop reads CASSLDRGVGGYTF. CDR3 nucleotides: TGTGCCAGCAGTTTGGACAGGGGGGTTGGAGGCTACACCTTC.

This CDR3 reads CASGSSRGPRGYTGELFF. The CDR3 DNA sequence: TGTGCCAGCGGGTCGAGTCGGGGGCCAAGGGGATACACCGGGGAGCTGTTTTTT. The V call is TRBV3-1, the J call TRBJ2-2; D possibly matches TRBD1 or TRBD2 (6 bases each). Germline V gene lookup returns CDR1 LGHDT and CDR2 YNNKEL (reference sequence). The CDR3 spans 18 residues. V lost 8 bases to trimming and J lost 3 bases, with 25 bases between them.

The chain combines TRBV20-1 with TRBJ2-3, with D possibly matching TRBD2 (5 bases). There are 14 residues in the CDR3. CDR1 DFQATT and CDR2 SNEGSKA come from the germline V gene (reference sequence). The ends were cut back, 0 bases at V and 1 base at J, with 8 bases in the middle. The CDR3 nucleotides are TGCAGTGCTAGAGATCTAGCTCGCACAGATACGCAGTATTTT. The encoded protein is CSARDLARTDTQYF.

This clonotype was detected ten times or more. This chain links TRBV10-3 with TRBJ2-3; TRBD2 might be the D (6 bases). Between the trimmed V and J ends, which lost 8 bases and 5 bases, there was a span of 14 bases. Per the germline V gene, CDR1 is ENHRY and CDR2 is SYGVKD. The CDR3 runs to 13 residues. The CDR3 loop reads CAISGLVKDTQYF. DNA for the CDR3: TGTGCCATCTCGGGACTCGTTAAAGATACGCAGTATTTT.

This clonotype has more than one count but fewer than ten. This rearrangement joins TRBV6-5 to TRBJ1-1; D unclear. The germline V gene encodes CDR1 MNHEY and CDR2 SVGAGI. This CDR3 region has 14 residues. V dropped 4 bases and J dropped 2 bases, with 11 bases sitting between them. The CDR3 DNA reads TGTGCCAGCAGTTCACCGAACACAAACACTGAAGCTTTCTTT. This codes for CASSSPNTNTEAFF.

Only a few counts were recorded for this clonotype. The chain couples TRBV4-1 to TRBJ1-5, with D possibly matching TRBD1 (5 bases). CDR3 length: 17 residues. Trimming removed 0 bases at V and 6 bases at J, with 18 bases between. CDR1 and CDR2 (germline): MGHRA, YSYEKL. The CDR3 DNA is TGCGCCAGCAGCCAAGATGGGACTTTTGGAGGTAGTCAGCCCCAGCATTTT. It translates to CASSQDGTFGGSQPQHF.

The chain recombines TRBV6-1 with TRBJ1-1; tentative D call: TRBD1 (5 bases). Germline V CDR1 and CDR2: MNHNS, SASEGT. Trimming took off 6 bases at V and 3 bases at J, with 14 bases between the two ends. The CDR3 is 14 residues long. The CDR3 coding sequence is TGTGCCAGCAGGGCACCAATGGGGGACACTGAAGCTTTCTTT. This translates into CASRAPMGDTEAFF.

Only a few counts were recorded for this clonotype. The J gene is TRBJ2-1, the V gene TRBV10-2; unclear D gene. The V end was cut by 2 bases, the J end by 10 bases, with 6 bases between. This CDR3 region has 11 residues. Germline values: CDR1 WSHSY, CDR2 SAAADI. This CDR3 reads CASSEGSEQFF. The CDR3 region has the DNA TGCGCCAGCAGTGAGGGCTCGGAGCAGTTCTTC.

This clonotype was observed a handful of times. This chain uses TRBV6-1 with TRBJ2-1; 7 positions agree with TRBD2. The ends lost 7 bases at V and 3 bases at J; junction bases unmatched: 15. The germline CDR1 and CDR2 sequences are MNHNS and SASEGT. This CDR3 is built from 17 residues. The CDR3, as DNA: TGTGCCAGCACCCCTGGCCCTCGCGGGGAGGGCTACAATGAGCAGTTCTTC. Protein: CASTPGPRGEGYNEQFF.

The rearrangement joins TRBV6-5 to TRBJ2-4; TRBD1 matches at 8 bases. Per the germline V gene, CDR1 is MNHEY and CDR2 is SVGAGI. The CDR3 spans 15 residues. V dropped 2 bases and J dropped 9; count of bases not matched to a gene: 9. The CDR3: CASSYPGGYEGIQYF. The DNA of the CDR3 is TGTGCCAGCAGTTACCCAGGGGGCTATGAGGGCATTCAGTACTTC.

The chain has TRBV20-1 and TRBJ1-6; D gene uncertain. CDR3 size: 14 residues. The germline V and J ends were trimmed by 0 bases and 5 bases, with 8 bases remaining between them. Germline values: CDR1 DFQATT, CDR2 SNEGSKA (reference sequence). CDR3 DNA sequence: TGCAGTGCTAGAGATCGGTTAAATAATTCACCCCTCCACTTT. Translation: CSARDRLNNSPLHF.

The chain recombines TRBV9 with TRBJ2-5; D call uncertain. The germline V gene has CDR1 SGDLS and CDR2 YYNGEE. The V gene lost 0 bases and the J gene lost 5 bases, with 11 bases spanning the gap. This CDR3 region has 14 residues. CDR3 loop: CASSVGVGPETQYF. Written as DNA, the CDR3 is TGTGCCAGCAGCGTAGGGGTAGGGCCGGAGACCCAGTACTTC.

V gene TRBV4-1 combines with J gene TRBJ2-1; possible D gene TRBD2, 5 bases. Germline CDR1 is MGHRA and CDR2 is YSYEKL. The V and J ends lost 7 bases and 0 bases respectively, with 13 bases between them. The CDR3 sequence is 15 residues long. In nucleotides, the CDR3 is TGCGCCAGCACCCGAGCGGTGAGCTCCTACAATGAGCAGTTCTTC. Its translation: CASTRAVSSYNEQFF.

This clonotype occurred many times. J is TRBJ1-4 and V is TRBV4-3; 7 bases align to TRBD1. The germline CDR1 and CDR2 sequences are LGHNA and YSLEER. The CDR3 is 16 residues long. The V gene end was trimmed by 0 bases and the J gene end by 7 bases; junction bases not matched to a gene: 8. The CDR3 coding sequence is TGCGCCAGCAGCCAAGAAAGGGGCAGGGGGGTTGAAAAACTGTTTTTT. This encodes CASSQERGRGVEKLFF.